The entry that follows covers one TCR beta chain sequence. Which antigen it targets is not known. Base qualities are not provided; no much larger clone lies one nucleotide away. Library preparation employed the immunoSEQ multiplex PCR assay. Held by TCRdb, this immuneACCESS table contains in-frame sequences only and omits some clones. Under half of the omission traces to an unresolved V gene where checked; the cause of the rest is unknown. In all, the sample holds 35,000 to 50,000 clones, and roughly 90% of those were seen once. In total, the top ten clones hold approximately 4.7% of the sample. The sample originates from a study of T cell changes during pregnancy in multiple sclerosis (dated by TCRdb to about 2019). Some background on the complete study: In women with multiple sclerosis, the researchers looked at how the T cell repertoire shifted as pregnancy progressed.

The germline V gene encodes CDR1 SGDLS and CDR2 YYNGEE. The CDR3, from cysteine to phenylalanine, totals 19 residues. The only DNA kept is the CDR3, 57 bases in frame from the first base. V is trimmed back by 0 bases and J by 0 bases, and the junction contains 7 bases that no gene match accounts for. The specimen comprised peripheral blood, sampled in the second trimester of pregnancy. This clonotype originated in a female donor in good health, enrolled as a control in a pregnancy study. The chain uses TRBV9 and TRBJ2-1; TRBD2 lines up with 12 middle nucleotides. At the DNA level, the sequence is TGTGCCAGCAGCGTAGCACTAGCGGGGGGCCTGAGCTCCTACAATGAGCAGTTCTTC. Protein translation: CASSVALAGGLSSYNEQFF.